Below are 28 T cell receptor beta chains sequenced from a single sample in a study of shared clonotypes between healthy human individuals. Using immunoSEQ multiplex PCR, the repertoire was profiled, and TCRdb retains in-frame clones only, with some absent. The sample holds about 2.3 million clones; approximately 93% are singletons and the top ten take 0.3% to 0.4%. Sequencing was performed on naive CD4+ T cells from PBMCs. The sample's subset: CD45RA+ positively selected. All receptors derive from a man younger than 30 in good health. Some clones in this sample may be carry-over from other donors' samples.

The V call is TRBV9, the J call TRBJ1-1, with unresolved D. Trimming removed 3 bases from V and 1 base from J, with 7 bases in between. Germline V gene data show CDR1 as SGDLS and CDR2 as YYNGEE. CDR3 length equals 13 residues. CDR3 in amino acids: CASSGRANTEAFF. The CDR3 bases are TGTGCCAGCAGCGGACGGGCGAACACTGAAGCTTTCTTT.

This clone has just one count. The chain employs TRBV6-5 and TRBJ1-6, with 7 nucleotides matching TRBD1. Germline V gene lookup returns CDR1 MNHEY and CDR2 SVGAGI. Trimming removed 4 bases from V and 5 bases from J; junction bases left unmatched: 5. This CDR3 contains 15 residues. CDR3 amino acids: CASSSDRADNSPLHF. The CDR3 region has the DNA TGTGCCAGCAGTTCCGACAGGGCCGATAATTCACCCCTCCACTTT.

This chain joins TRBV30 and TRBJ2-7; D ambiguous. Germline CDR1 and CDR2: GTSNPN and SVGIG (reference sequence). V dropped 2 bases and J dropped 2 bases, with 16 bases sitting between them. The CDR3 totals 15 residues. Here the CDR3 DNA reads TGTGCCTGGAGTAGATTATCTAATGTCACCTACGAGCAGTACTTC. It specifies CAWSRLSNVTYEQYF.

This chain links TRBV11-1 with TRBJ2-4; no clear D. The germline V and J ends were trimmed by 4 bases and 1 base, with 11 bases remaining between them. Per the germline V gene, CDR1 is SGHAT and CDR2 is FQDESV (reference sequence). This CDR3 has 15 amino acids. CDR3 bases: TGTGCCAGCAGCTCTGGGGATTGGGCCAAAAACATTCAGTACTTC. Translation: CASSSGDWAKNIQYF.

CDR3 nucleotide sequence: TGTGCCAGCAGCCAAGGGCGGATCCTACGTCAGTATTTT. Its protein is CASSQGRILRQYF. The chain joins TRBV4-2 to TRBJ2-3; no clear D gene. Trimming pared 1 base from V and 12 bases from J, leaving 14 bases between. The CDR3 runs 13 residues. Germline lookup yields CDR1 LGHNA and CDR2 YNFKEQ.

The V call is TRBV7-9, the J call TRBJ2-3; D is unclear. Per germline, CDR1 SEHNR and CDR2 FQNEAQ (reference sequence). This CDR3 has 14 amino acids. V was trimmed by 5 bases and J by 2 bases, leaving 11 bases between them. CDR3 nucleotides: TGTGCCAGCAGCCTGGGATCGACCACAGATACGCAGTATTTT. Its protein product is CASSLGSTTDTQYF. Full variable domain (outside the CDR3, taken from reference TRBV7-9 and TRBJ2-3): DTGVSQNPRHKITKRGQNVTFRCDPISEHNRLYWYRQTLGQGPEFLTYFQNEAQLEKSRLLSDRFSAERPKGSFSTLEIQRTEQGDSAMYLCASSLGSTTDTQYFGPGTRLTVL.

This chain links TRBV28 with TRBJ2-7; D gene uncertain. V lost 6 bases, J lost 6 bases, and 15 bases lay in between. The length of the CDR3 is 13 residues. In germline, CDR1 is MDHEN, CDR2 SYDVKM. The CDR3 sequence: CASRSTLSTEQYF. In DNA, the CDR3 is TGTGCCAGCAGATCGACCCTAAGTACCGAGCAGTACTTC.

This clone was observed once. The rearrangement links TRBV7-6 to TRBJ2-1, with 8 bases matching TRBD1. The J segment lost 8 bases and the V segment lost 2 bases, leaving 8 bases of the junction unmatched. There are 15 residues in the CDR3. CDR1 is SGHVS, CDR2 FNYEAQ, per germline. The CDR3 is CASSLIQGALYEQFF. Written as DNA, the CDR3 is TGTGCCAGCAGCTTAATTCAGGGGGCCCTCTATGAGCAGTTCTTC.

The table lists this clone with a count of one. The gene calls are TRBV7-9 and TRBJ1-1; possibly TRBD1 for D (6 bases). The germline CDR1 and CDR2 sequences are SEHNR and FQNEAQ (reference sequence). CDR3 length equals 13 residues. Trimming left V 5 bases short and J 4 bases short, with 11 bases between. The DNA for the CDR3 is TGTGCCAGCAGCCCAGTCAGGGGCACTGAAGCTTTCTTT. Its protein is CASSPVRGTEAFF.

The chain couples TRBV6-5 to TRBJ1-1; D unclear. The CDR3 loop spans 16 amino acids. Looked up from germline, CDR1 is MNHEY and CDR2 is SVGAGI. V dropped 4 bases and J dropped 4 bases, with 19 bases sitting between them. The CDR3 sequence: CASSFGGLGGSTEAFF. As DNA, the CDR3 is TGTGCCAGCAGTTTTGGTGGCTTAGGCGGGAGCACTGAAGCTTTCTTT.

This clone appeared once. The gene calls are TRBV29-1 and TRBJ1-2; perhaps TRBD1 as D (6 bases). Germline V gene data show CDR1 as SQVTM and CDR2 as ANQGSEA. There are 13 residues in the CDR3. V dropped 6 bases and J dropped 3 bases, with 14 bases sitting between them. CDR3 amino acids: CSVALGGDYGYTF. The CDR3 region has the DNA TGCAGCGTGGCCCTAGGGGGGGACTATGGCTACACCTTC.

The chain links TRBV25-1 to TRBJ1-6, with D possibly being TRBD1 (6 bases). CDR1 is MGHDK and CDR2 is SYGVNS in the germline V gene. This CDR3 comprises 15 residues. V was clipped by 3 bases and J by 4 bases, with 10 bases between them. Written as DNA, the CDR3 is TGTGCCAGCAGTGACAGGGGAGGGTATAATTCACCCCTCCACTTT. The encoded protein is CASSDRGGYNSPLHF.

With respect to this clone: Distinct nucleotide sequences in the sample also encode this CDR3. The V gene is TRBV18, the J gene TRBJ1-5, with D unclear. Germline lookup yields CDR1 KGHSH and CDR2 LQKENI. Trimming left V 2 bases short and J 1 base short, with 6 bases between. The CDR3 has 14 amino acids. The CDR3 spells CASSPGVSNQPQHF. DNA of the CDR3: TGTGCCAGCTCACCAGGAGTCAGCAATCAGCCCCAGCATTTT.

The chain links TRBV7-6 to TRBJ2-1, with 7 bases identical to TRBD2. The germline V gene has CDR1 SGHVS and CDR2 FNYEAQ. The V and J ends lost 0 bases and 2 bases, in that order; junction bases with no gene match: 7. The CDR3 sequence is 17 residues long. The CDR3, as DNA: TGTGCCAGCAGCTTAGCGTACGGGACTATTACCTACAATGAGCAGTTCTTC. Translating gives CASSLAYGTITYNEQFF.

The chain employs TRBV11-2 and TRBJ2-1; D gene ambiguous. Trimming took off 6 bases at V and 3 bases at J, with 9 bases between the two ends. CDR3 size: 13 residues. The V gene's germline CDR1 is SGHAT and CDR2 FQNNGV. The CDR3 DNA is TGTGCCAGCAGTCCCCGGGTCTACAATGAGCAGTTCTTC. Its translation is CASSPRVYNEQFF.

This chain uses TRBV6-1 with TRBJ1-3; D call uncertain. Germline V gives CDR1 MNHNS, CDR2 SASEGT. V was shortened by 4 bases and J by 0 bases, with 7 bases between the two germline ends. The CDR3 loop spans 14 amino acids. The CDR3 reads CASSVTSSGNTIYF. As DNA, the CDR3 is TGTGCCAGCAGTGTGACGAGCTCTGGAAACACCATATATTTT.

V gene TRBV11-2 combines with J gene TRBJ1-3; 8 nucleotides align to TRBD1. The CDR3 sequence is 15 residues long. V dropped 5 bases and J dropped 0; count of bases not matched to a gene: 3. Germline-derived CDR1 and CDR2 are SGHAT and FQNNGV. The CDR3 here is CASSPGGSSGNTIYF. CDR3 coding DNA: TGTGCCAGCAGCCCAGGGGGCAGCTCTGGAAACACCATATATTTT. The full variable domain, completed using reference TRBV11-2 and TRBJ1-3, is EAGVAQSPRYKIIEKRQSVAFWCNPISGHATLYWYQQILGQGPKLLIQFQNNGVVDDSQLPKDRFSAERLKGVDSTLKIQPAKLEDSAVYLCASSPGGSSGNTIYFGEGSWLTVV.

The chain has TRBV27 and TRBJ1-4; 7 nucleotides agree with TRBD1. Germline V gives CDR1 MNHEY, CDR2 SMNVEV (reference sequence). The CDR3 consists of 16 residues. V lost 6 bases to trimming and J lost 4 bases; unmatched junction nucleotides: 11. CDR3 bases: TGTGCCAGCAGCTTGAACGTCGGGACAGTTAATGAAAAACTGTTTTTT. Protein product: CASSLNVGTVNEKLFF.

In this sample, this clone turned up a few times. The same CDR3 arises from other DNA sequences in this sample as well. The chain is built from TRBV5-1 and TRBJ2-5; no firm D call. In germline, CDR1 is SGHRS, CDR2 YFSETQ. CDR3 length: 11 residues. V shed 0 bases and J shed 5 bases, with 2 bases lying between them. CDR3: CASSLAETQYF. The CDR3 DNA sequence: TGCGCCAGCAGCTTGGCGGAGACCCAGTACTTC.

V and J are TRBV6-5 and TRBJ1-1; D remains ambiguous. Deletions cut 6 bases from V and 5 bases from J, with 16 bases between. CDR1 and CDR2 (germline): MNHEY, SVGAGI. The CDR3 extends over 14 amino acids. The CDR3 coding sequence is TGTGCCAGCAGACTACAGCGACTGGAGACTGAAGCTTTCTTT. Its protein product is CASRLQRLETEAFF.

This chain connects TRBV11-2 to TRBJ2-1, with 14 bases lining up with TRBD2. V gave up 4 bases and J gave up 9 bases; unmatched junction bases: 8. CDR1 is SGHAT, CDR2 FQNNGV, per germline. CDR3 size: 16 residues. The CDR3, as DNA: TGTGCCAGCAGCTCCGAGGGACTAGCGGGAGAGCTTGAGCAGTTCTTC. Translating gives CASSSEGLAGELEQFF.

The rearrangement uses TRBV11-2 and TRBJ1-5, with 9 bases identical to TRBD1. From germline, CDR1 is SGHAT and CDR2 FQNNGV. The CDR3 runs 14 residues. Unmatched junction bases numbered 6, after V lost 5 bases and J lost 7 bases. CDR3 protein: CASSRTGVGQPQHF. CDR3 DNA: TGTGCCAGCAGCCGGACAGGGGTAGGCCAGCCCCAGCATTTT.

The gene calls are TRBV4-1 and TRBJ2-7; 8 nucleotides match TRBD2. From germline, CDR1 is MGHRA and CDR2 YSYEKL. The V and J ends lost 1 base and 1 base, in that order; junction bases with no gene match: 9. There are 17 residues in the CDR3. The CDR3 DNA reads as TGCGCCAGCAGCCAAGCGAAAACTAGCGGCGTTTCCTACGAGCAGTACTTC. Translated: CASSQAKTSGVSYEQYF.

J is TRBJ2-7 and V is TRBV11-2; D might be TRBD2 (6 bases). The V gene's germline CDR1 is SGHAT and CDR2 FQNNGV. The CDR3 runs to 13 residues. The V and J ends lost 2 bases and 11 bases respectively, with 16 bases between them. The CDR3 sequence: CASSLSALAVEYF. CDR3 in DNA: TGTGCCAGCAGCTTATCGGCACTAGCAGTCGAGTACTTC.

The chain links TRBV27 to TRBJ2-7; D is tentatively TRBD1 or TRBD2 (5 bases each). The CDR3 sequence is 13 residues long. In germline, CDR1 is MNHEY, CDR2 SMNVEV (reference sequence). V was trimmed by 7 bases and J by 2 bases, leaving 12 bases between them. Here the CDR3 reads CASNPLGAYEQYF. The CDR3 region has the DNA TGTGCCAGCAACCCCCTGGGGGCCTACGAGCAGTACTTC.

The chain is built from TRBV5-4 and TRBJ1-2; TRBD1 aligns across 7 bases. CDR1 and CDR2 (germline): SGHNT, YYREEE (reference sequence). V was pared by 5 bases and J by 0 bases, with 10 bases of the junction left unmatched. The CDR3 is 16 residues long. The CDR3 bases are TGTGCCAGCAGTCGGGCAGGGGGGAATACTAACTATGGCTACACCTTC. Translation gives CASSRAGGNTNYGYTF.

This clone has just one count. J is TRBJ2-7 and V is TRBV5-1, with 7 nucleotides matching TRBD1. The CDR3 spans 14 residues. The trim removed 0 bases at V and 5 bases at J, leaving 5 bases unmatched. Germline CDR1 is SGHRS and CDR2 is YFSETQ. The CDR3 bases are TGCGCCAGCAGCTTGGTTACAGGGGCCCACGAGCAGTACTTC. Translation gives CASSLVTGAHEQYF.

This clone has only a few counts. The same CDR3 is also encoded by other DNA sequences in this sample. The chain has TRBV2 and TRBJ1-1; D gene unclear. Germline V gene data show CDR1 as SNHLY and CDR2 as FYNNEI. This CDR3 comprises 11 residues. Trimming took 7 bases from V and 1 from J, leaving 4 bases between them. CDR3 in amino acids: CASTGNTEAFF. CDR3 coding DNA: TGTGCCAGCACAGGGAACACTGAAGCTTTCTTT.